This TCR beta chain was sequenced in a study of cytomegalovirus exposure and HLA in healthy donors. It was with 60 Vbeta and 13 Jbeta primers that the PCR ran. Clones were read by immunoSEQ multiplex PCR, and TCRdb kept only the in-frame ones, dropping some. The sample lists under 200,000 clones, roughly four fifths seen once, with less than 3% in the top ten. The sample taken for sequencing was PBMCs. The receptor was isolated from a female donor in good health and CMV-seronegative.

The CDR3 reads CASSSTGGRDTQYF. CDR3 nucleotides: TGTGCCAGCAGCTCCACCGGGGGGAGGGATACGCAGTATTTT. The chain couples TRBV7-2 to TRBJ2-3, with 7 bases aligning to TRBD2. Germline V gene data show CDR1 as SGHTA and CDR2 as FQGNSA. The CDR3 runs to 14 residues. The junction had 7 bases not matched to a gene; V was cut back by 4 bases and J by 6 bases.